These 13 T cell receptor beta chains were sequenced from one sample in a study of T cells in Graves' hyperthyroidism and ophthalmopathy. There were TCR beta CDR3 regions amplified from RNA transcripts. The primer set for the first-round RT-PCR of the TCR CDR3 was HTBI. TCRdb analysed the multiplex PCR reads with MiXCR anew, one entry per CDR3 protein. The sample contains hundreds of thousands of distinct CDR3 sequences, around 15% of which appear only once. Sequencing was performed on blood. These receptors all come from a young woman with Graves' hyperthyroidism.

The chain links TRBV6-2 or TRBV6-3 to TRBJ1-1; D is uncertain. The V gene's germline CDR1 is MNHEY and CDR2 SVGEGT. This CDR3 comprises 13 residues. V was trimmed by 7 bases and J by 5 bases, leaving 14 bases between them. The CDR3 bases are TGTGCCAGCAAATGGGGAACTGGGACTGAAGCTTTCTTT. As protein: CASKWGTGTEAFF.

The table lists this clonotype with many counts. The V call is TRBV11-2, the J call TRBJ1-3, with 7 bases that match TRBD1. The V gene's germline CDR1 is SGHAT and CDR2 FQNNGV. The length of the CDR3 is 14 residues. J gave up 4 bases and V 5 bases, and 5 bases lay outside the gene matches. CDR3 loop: CASSPGGGGNTIYF. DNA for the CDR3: TGTGCCAGCAGCCCAGGGGGAGGAGGAAACACCATATATTTT.

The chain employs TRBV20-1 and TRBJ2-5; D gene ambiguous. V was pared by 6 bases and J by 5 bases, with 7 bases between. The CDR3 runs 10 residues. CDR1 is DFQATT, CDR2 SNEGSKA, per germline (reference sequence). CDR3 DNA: TGCAGTGCCCAGACCGAGACCCAGTACTTC. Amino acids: CSAQTETQYF.

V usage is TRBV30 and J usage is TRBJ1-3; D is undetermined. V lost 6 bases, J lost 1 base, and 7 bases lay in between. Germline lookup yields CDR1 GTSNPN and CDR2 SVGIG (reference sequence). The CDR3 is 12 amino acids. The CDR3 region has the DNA TGTGCCTGTCGGGCTTCTGGAAACACCATATATTTT. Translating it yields CACRASGNTIYF.

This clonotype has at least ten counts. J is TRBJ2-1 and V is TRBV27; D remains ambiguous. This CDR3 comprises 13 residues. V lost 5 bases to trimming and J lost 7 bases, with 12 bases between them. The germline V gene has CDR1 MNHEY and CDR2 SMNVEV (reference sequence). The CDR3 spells CASSPIEENEQFF. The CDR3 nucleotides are TGTGCCAGCAGTCCGATCGAGGAGAATGAGCAGTTCTTC.

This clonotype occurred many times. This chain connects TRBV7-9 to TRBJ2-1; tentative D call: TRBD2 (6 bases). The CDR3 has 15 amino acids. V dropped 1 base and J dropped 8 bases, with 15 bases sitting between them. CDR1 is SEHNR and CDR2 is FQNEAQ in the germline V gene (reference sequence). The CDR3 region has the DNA TGTGCCAGCAGCTTAGAGGGCGGGATTCAGGATGAGCAGTTCTTC. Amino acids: CASSLEGGIQDEQFF.

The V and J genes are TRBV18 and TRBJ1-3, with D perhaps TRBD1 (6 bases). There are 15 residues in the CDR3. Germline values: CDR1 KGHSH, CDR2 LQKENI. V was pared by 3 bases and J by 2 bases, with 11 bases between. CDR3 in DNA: TGTGCCAGCTCACCCGGGACATTCACTGGAAACACCATATATTTT. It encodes CASSPGTFTGNTIYF. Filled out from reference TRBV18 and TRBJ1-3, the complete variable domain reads NAGVMQNPRHLVRRRGQEARLRCSPMKGHSHVYWYRQLPEEGLKFMVYLQKENIIDESGMPKERFSAEFPKEGPSILRIQQVVRGDSAAYFCASSPGTFTGNTIYFGEGSWLTVV.

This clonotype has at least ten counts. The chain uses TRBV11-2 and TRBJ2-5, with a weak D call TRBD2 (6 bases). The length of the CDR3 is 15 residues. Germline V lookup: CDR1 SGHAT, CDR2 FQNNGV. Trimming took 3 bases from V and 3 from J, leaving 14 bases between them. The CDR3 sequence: CASSFGGPGKETQYF. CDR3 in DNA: TGTGCCAGCAGCTTCGGAGGGCCGGGAAAAGAGACCCAGTACTTC.

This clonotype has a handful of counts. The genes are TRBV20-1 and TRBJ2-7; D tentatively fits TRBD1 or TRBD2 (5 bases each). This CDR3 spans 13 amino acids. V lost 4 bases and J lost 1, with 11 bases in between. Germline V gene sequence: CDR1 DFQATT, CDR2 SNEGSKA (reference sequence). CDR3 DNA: TGCAGTGCTATAGGGACCCGGTCCTACGAGCAGTACTTC. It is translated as CSAIGTRSYEQYF.

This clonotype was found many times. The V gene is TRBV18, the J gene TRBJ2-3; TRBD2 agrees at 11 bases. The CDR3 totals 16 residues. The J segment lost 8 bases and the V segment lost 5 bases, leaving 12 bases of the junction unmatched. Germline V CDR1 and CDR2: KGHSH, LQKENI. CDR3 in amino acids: CASSSIAGGRTGTQYF. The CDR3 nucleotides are TGTGCCAGCTCATCGATAGCGGGAGGGCGCACCGGTACGCAGTATTTT.

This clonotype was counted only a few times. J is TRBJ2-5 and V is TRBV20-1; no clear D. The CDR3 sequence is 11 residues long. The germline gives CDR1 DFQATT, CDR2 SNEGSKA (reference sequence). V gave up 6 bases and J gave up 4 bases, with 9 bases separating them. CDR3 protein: CSAVFGETQYF. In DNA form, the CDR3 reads TGCAGTGCAGTGTTCGGAGAGACCCAGTACTTC.

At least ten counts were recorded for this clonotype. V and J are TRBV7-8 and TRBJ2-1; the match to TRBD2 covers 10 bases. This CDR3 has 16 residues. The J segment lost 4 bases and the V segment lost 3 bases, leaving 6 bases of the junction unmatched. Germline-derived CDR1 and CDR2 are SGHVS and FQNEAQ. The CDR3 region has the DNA TGTGCCAGCAGCTTTCCCCCTAGCGGGGGTTACAATGAGCAGTTCTTC. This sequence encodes CASSFPPSGGYNEQFF. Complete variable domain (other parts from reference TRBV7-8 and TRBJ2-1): GAGVSQSPRYKVAKRGQDVALRCDPISGHVSLFWYQQALGQGPEFLTYFQNEAQLDKSGLPSDRFFAERPEGSVSTLKIQRTQQEDSAVYLCASSFPPSGGYNEQFFGPGTRLTVL.

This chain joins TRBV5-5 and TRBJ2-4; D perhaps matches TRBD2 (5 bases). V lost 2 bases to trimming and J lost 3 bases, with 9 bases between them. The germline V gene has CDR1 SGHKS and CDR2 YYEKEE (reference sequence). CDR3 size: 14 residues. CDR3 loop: CASSFSVGKNIQYF. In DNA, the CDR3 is TGTGCCAGCAGCTTTAGCGTAGGCAAAAACATTCAGTACTTC.